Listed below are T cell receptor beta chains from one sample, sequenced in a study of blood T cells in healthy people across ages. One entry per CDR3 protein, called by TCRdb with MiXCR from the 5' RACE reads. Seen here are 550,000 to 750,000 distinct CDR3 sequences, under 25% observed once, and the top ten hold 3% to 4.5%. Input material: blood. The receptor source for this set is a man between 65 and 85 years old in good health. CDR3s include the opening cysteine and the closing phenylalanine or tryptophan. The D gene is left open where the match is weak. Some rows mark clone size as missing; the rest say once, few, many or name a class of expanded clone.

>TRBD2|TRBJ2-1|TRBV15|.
CATSQGLALNNEQFF
TGTGCCACCAGCCAGGGACTAGCGCTAAACAATGAGCAGTTCTTC
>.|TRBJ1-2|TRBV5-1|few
CASSTAGEDYGYTF
TGCGCCAGCAGCACCGCAGGGGAAGACTATGGCTACACCTTC
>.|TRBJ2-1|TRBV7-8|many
CASSLGSGPRNEQFF
TGTGCCAGCAGCTTAGGGAGCGGCCCTAGAAATGAGCAGTTCTTC
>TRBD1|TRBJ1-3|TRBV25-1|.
CASSDGQAQGNTIYF
TGTGCCAGCAGTGACGGACAGGCCCAGGGAAACACCATATATTTT
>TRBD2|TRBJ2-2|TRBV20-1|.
CSAQTSGGNTGELFF
TGCAGTGCCCAGACTAGCGGAGGAAACACCGGGGAGCTGTTTTTT
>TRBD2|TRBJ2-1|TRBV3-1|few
CASSLSGTSNYNEQFF
TGTGCCAGCAGCCTCTCCGGGACTAGTAACTACAATGAGCAGTTCTTC
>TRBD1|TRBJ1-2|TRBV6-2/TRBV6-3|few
CASSYSGQGYGYTF
TGTGCCAGCAGTTACTCGGGACAGGGCTATGGCTACACCTTC
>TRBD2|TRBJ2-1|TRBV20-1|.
CSARSLSGTSGILSSYNEQFF
TGCAGTGCTAGAAGCCTATCCGGGACTAGCGGGATCCTGAGCTCCTACAATGAGCAGTTCTTC
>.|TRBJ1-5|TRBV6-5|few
CASRLGGLNQPQHF
TGTGCCAGCCGCTTGGGGGGACTGAATCAGCCCCAGCATTTT
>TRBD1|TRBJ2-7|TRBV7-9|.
CASSLIRGPSTYEQHF
TGTGCCAGCAGCTTAATAAGGGGGCCCTCAACCTACGAGCAGCACTTC
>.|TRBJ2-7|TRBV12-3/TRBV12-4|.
CASSFNSGPYEQYF
TGTGCCAGCAGTTTCAACAGTGGCCCCTACGAGCAGTACTTC
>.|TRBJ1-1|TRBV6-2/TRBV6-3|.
CASSGQIMNTEAFF
TGTGCCAGCAGTGGACAGATCATGAACACTGAAGCTTTCTTT
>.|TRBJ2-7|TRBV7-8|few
CASSLVSPNSYEQYF
TGTGCCAGCAGCTTAGTCAGCCCCAACTCCTACGAGCAGTACTTC
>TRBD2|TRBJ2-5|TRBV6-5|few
CASSVGGRSQETQYF
TGTGCCAGCAGTGTCGGCGGGAGAAGCCAAGAGACCCAGTACTTC
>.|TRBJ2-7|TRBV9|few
CASAYKFLTETSYEQYF
TGTGCCAGCGCTTACAAATTCCTGACCGAAACTTCCTACGAGCAGTACTTC
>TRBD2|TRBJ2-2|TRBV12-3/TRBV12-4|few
CASSRLAGAGELFF
TGTGCCAGCAGTAGACTAGCGGGAGCCGGGGAGCTGTTTTTT
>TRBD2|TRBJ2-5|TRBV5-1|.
CASSLTSGSGLETQYF
TGCGCCAGCAGCTTGACTAGCGGGAGTGGACTAGAGACCCAGTACTTC
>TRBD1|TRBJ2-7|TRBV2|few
CASSYGQGYYEQYF
TGTGCCAGCAGTTACGGACAGGGTTACTACGAGCAGTACTTC
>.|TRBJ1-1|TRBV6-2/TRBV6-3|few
CASSRGHKAFF
TGTGCCAGCAGCCGGGGCCACAAAGCTTTCTTT
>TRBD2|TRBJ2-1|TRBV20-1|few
CSARREGDNEQFF
TGCAGTGCTAGGCGGGAGGGGGACAATGAGCAGTTCTTC
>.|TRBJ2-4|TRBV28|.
CASIPGQSYIQYF
TGTGCCAGCATCCCAGGACAAAGTTACATTCAGTACTTC
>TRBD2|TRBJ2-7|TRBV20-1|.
CSARPSGYTYEQYF
TGCAGTGCTAGACCTAGCGGTTACACCTACGAGCAGTACTTC
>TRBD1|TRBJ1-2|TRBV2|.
CASIGQVNGYTF
TGTGCCAGCATCGGACAGGTTAATGGCTACACCTTC
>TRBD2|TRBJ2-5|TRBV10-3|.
CAISDMGGKYF
TGTGCCATCAGTGATATGGGGGGGAAGTACTTC
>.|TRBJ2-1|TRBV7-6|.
CASSPASTVTREQFF
TGTGCCAGCAGCCCAGCCTCGACTGTCACGCGTGAGCAGTTCTTC
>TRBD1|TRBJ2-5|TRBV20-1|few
CSARDFRQGPRSTQYF
TGCAGTGCTAGAGACTTCAGACAGGGGCCCCGGTCAACCCAGTACTTC
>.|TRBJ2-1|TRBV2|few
CASSREESSYNEQFF
TGTGCCAGCAGCCGGGAAGAGAGCTCCTACAATGAGCAGTTCTTC
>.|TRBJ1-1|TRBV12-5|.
CASGLTNTEAFF
TGTGCTAGTGGTTTGACCAACACTGAAGCTTTCTTT
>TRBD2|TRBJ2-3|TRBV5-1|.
CASSLGLAVHTDTQYF
TGCGCCAGCAGCTTGGGACTAGCGGTACACACAGATACGCAGTATTTT
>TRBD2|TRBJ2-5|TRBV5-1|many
CASTGTSGIETQYF
TGCGCCAGTACCGGGACTAGCGGGATAGAGACCCAGTACTTC
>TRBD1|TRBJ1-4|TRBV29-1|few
CSVAETGGEKLFF
TGCAGCGTTGCCGAGACAGGGGGCGAAAAACTGTTTTTT
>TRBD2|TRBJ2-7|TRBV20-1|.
CSASDSGDTYEQYF
TGCAGTGCTAGTGATAGCGGGGATACCTACGAGCAGTACTTC
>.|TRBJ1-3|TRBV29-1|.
CSVTLYGGTTIYF
TGCAGCGTTACACTCTATGGAGGAACCACCATATATTTT
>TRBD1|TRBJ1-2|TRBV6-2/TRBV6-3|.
CAGSFRQGASGYTF
TGTGCCGGCAGTTTCCGGCAGGGGGCCTCTGGCTACACCTTC
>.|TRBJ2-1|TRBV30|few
CAWSVPRLYNSSYNEQFF
TGTGCCTGGAGTGTGCCTCGACTCTATAACAGCTCCTACAATGAGCAGTTCTTC
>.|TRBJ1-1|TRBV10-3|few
CAISEGNTEAFF
TGTGCCATCAGTGAGGGGAACACTGAAGCTTTCTTT
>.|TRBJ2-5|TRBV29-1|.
CSVAVWRSGEETQYF
TGCAGCGTTGCGGTGTGGCGCTCAGGGGAAGAGACCCAGTACTTC
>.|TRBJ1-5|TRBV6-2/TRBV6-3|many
CASGDSVQPQHF
TGTGCCAGCGGGGATAGCGTCCAGCCCCAGCATTTT
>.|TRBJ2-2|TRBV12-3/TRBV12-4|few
CASSLGQGYAGELFF
TGTGCCAGCAGTTTAGGGCAGGGGTACGCCGGGGAGCTGTTTTTT
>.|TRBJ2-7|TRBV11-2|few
CASSLSLKREQYF
TGTGCCAGCAGCTTATCCCTGAAAAGGGAGCAGTACTTC
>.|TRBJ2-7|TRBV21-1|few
CASLEGQMLPPSYEQYF
TGTGCCAGCCTCGAGGGACAGATGCTCCCGCCTTCTTACGAGCAGTACTTC
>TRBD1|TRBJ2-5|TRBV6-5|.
CASRVTGGETQYF
TGTGCCAGCAGGGTAACAGGGGGGGAGACCCAGTACTTC
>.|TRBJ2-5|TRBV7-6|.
CASRLRSGGQETQYF
TGTGCCAGCAGGTTACGTTCGGGCGGACAAGAGACCCAGTACTTC
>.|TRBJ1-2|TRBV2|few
CASSGAGGYGYTF
TGTGCCAGCAGTGGGGCGGGGGGGTATGGCTACACCTTC
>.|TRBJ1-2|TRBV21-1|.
CASSKVCLDRGHGYTF
TGTGCCAGCAGCAAAGTATGTTTGGACAGGGGCCATGGCTACACCTTC
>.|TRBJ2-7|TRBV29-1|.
CSVRSATYEQYF
TGCAGCGTCCGTAGCGCTACCTACGAGCAGTACTTC